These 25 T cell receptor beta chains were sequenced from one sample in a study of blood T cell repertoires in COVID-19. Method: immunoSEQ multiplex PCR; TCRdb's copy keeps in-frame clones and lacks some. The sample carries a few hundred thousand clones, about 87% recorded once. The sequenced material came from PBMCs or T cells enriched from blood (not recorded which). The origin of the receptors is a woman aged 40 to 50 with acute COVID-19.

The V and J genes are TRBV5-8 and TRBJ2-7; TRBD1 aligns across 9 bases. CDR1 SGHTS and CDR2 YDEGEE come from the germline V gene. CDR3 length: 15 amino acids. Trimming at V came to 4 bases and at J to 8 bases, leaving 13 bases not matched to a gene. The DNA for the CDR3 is TGTGCCAGCAGCACAGAAACCGGGACAGGGTTCCAGCAGTACTTC. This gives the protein CASSTETGTGFQQYF.

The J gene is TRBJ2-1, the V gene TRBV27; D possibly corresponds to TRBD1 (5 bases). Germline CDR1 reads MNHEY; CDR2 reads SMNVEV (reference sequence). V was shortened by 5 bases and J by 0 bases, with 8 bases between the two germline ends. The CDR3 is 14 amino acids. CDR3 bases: TGTGCCAGCAGTGGGGCGAGCTCCTACAATGAGCAGTTCTTC. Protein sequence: CASSGASSYNEQFF.

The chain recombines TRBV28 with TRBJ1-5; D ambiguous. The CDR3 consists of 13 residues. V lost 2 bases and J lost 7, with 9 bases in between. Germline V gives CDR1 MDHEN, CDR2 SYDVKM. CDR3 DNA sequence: TGTGCCAGCAGTTTACCGGGGAACCAGCCCCAGCATTTT. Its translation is CASSLPGNQPQHF.

The CDR3 DNA follows: TGTGCCAGCAGCTTAGGGGCTAGCGGGACGCAGACCCAGTACTTC. This codes for CASSLGASGTQTQYF. J is TRBJ2-5 and V is TRBV11-2; 9 bases align to TRBD2. The CDR3 has 15 amino acids. J lost 6 bases, V lost 1 base, and 6 bases had no gene match. CDR1 is SGHAT and CDR2 is FQNNGV in the germline V gene.

Here the CDR3 reads CASSPQGTGNNNEQFF. The CDR3, as DNA: TGTGCCAGCTCACCCCAGGGGACAGGGAATAACAATGAGCAGTTCTTC. The rearrangement uses TRBV18 and TRBJ2-1, with TRBD1 matching 9 bases. The CDR3 extends over 16 amino acids. Germline V CDR1 and CDR2: KGHSH, LQKENI. The trim removed 3 bases at V and 5 bases at J, leaving 8 bases unmatched.

CDR3 protein: CASSEPPGRQGGGSNQPQHF. CDR3 DNA sequence: TGTGCCAGCAGTGAACCCCCAGGCCGACAGGGCGGAGGGAGCAATCAGCCCCAGCATTTT. The rearrangement uses TRBV2 and TRBJ1-5, with 7 bases identical to TRBD1. The CDR3 runs 20 residues. The germline CDR1 and CDR2 sequences are SNHLY and FYNNEI. Trimming cost V 2 bases and J 1 base; bases outside gene matches: 17.

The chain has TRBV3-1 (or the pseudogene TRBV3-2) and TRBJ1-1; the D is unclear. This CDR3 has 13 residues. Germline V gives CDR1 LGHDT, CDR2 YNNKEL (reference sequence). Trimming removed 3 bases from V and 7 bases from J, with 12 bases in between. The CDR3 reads CASSQTSSGEAFF. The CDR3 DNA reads TGTGCCAGCAGCCAGACTTCATCCGGTGAAGCTTTCTTT.

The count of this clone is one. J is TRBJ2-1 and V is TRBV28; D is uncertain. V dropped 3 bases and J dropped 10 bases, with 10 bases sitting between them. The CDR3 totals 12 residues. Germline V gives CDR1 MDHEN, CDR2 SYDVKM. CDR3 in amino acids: CASSLSVREQFF. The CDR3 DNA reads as TGTGCCAGCAGTTTGTCGGTGAGAGAGCAGTTCTTC.

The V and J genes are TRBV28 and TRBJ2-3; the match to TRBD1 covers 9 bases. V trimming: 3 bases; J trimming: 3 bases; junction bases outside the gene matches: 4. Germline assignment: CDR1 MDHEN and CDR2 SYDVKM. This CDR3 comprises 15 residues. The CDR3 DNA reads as TGTGCCAGCAGTTTCCCGGGACAGGGAACAGATACGCAGTATTTT. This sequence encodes CASSFPGQGTDTQYF.

The CDR3 DNA sequence: TGTGCCAGCAGCTCCGTCGGGGACAACTGGAAAAAGACCCAGTACTTC. It codes for CASSSVGDNWKKTQYF. V is TRBV5-6 and J is TRBJ2-5, with D tentatively TRBD1 (6 bases). Trimming shortened V by 3 bases and J by 6 bases, and 21 bases separated the two germline ends. The CDR3 is 16 amino acids. The germline V gene encodes CDR1 SGHDT and CDR2 YYEEEE.

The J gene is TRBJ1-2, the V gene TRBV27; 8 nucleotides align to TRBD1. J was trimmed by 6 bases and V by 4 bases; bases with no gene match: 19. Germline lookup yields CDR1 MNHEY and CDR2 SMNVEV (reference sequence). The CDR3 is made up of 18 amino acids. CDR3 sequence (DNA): TGTGCCAGCAGTTATCAAAAGAGGCAGGGGGCTAACATTCATGGCTACACCTTC. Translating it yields CASSYQKRQGANIHGYTF.

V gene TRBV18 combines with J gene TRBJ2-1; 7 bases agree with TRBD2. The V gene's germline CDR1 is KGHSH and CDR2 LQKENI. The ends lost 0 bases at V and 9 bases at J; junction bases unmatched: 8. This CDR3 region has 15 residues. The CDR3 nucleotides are TGTGCCAGCTCACCACCCGGGACTACCGGGGGTGAGCAGTTCTTC. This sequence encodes CASSPPGTTGGEQFF.

The CDR3 nucleotides are TGTGCCAGCAGCTTAGCGGCAAGGCGGGAACCCCCAGATACGCAGTATTTT. Translation: CASSLAARREPPDTQYF. The V gene is TRBV7-2, the J gene TRBJ2-3, with D possibly being TRBD2 (6 bases). The germline V gene encodes CDR1 SGHTA and CDR2 FQGNSA. The ends were cut back, 0 bases at V and 4 bases at J, with 17 bases in the middle. This CDR3 region has 17 residues.

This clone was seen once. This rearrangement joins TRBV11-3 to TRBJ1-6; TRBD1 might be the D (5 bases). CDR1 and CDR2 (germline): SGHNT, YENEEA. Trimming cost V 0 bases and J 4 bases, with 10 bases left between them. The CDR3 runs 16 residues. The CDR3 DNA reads TGTGCCAGCAGCTTAGATAGGGCAGGGTATAATTCACCCCTCCACTTT. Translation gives CASSLDRAGYNSPLHF.

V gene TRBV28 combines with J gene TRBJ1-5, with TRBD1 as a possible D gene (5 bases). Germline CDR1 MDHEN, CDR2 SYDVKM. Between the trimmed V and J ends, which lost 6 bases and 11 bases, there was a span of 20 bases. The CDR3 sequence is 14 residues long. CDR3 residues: CASSLPGLGGTQHF. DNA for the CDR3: TGTGCCAGCAGCCTACCGGGACTCGGCGGGACCCAGCATTTT.

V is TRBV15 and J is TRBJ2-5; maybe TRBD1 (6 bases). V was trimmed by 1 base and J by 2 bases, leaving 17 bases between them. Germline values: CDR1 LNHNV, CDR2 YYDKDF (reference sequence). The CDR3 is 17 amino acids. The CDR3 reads CATSRATLGALQETQYF. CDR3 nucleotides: TGTGCCACCAGCAGAGCCACGCTGGGGGCTCTGCAAGAGACCCAGTACTTC.

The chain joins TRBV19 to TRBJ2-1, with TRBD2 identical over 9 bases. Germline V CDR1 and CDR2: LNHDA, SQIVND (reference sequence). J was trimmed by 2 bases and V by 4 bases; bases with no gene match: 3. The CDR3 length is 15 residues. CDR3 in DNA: TGTGCCAGTAGTACGTCTAGCGGGACCTACAATGAGCAGTTCTTC. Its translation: CASSTSSGTYNEQFF.

CDR3 in amino acids: CASSFAGGPGDTQYF. CDR3 coding DNA: TGTGCCAGCAGCTTCGCGGGAGGGCCAGGAGATACGCAGTATTTT. The chain combines TRBV13 with TRBJ2-3; 9 bases are shared with TRBD2. Germline CDR1 PRHDT, CDR2 FYEKMQ (reference sequence). Germline trimming cut 3 bases from V and 5 bases from J; bases unmatched to any gene: 6. The CDR3 is 15 amino acids.

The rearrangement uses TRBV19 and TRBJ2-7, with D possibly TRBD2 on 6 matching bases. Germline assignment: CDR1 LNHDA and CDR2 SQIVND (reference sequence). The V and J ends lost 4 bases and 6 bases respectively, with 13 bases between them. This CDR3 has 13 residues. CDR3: CASSNIAGGEQYF. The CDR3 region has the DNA TGTGCCAGTAGTAACATCGCCGGGGGCGAGCAGTACTTC.

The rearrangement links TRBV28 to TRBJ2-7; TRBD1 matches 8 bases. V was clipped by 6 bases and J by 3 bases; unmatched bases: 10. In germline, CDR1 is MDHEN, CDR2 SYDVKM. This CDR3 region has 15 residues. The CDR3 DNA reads TGTGCCAGCAGGGACAGGGAAACCCCCTACTACGAGCAGTACTTC. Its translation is CASRDRETPYYEQYF.

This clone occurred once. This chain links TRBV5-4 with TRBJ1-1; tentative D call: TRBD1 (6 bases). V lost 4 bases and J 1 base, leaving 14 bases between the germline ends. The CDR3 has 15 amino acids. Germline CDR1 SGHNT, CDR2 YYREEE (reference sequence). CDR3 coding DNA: TGTGCCAGCAGCAGCGGGGGGACACCGAACACTGAAGCTTTCTTT. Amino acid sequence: CASSSGGTPNTEAFF.

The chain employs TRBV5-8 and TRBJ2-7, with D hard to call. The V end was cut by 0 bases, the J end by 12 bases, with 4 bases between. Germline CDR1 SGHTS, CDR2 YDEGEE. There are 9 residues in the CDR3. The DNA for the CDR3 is TGTGCCAGCAGCTTGGTGGCGTACGTC. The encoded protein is CASSLVAYV.

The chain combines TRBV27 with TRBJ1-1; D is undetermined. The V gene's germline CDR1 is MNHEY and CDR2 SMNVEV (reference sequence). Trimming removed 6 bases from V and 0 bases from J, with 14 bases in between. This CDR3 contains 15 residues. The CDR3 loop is CASRFSKVMNTEAFF. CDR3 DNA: TGTGCCAGCAGGTTTAGTAAAGTAATGAACACTGAAGCTTTCTTT.

Written as DNA, the CDR3 is TGTGCCAGCAGCTTGGCCAAGAGCGGGAGGGCCGCTAATGAGCAGTTCTTC. This sequence encodes CASSLAKSGRAANEQFF. This chain connects TRBV5-4 to TRBJ2-1; TRBD2 agrees at 10 bases. The V gene end was trimmed by 0 bases and the J gene end by 7 bases; junction bases not matched to a gene: 10. The length of the CDR3 is 17 residues. Germline loops: CDR1 SGHNT, CDR2 YYREEE (reference sequence).

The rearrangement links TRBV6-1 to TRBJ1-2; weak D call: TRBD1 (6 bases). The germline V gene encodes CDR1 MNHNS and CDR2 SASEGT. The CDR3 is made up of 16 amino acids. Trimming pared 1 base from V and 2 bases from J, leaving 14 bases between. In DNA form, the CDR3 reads TGTGCCAGCAGTGAAGTCTTAGTCCAGGGGAACTATGGCTACACCTTC. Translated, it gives CASSEVLVQGNYGYTF.